This is a list of T cell receptor beta chains from one sample in a study of beta chain features in type 1 diabetes. TCRdb keeps only in-frame clones here, not all; method: immunoSEQ multiplex PCR. The sample holds approximately 200,000 clones, 7.5% to 10% seen once. Sequencing was performed on naive CD4+ T cells from blood. These receptors all come from a young woman in good health. The CDR3 runs from the conserved cysteine through the conserved F or W. The D gene is left open where the match is weak. Size tells how often a clone was seen (once, few, many) or the class of an expanded clone, and some rows leave it out.

>few|TRBJ2-2|TRBD1|TRBV5-5
TGTGCCAGCAGGCTGGGACAGGGGTCCGTCGGGGAGCTGTTTTTT
CASRLGQGSVGELFF
>few|TRBJ2-1|TRBD2|TRBV27
TGTGCCAGCAGACGATCCGGGACTAGCTACAATGAGCAGTTCTTC
CASRRSGTSYNEQFF
>-|TRBJ2-1|-|TRBV6-5
TGTGCCAGCAGTTACCTGGACTATGACAATGAGCAGTTCTTC
CASSYLDYDNEQFF
>few|TRBJ2-1|-|TRBV5-1
TGCGCCAGCAAGGTCGGTGGGGCAGATTACAATGAGCAGTTCTTC
CASKVGGADYNEQFF
>few|TRBJ2-7|TRBD2|TRBV2
TGTGCCAGCAGGGCCGCGGGGGGGGCGGCCTACGAGCAGTACTTC
CASRAAGGAAYEQYF
>few|TRBJ2-7|-|TRBV5-5
TGTGCCAGCAGCTTGGCCGTACAGGGCGGCGAGCAGTACTTC
CASSLAVQGGEQYF
>few|TRBJ2-5|TRBD2|TRBV2
TGTGCCAGCACCGGCGGGACTAGCGGTGCTCTAGAGACCCAGTACTTC
CASTGGTSGALETQYF
>-|TRBJ1-2|-|TRBV10-3
TGTGCCATCAGTGAGGGGCCGGGAGCCAGCTATGGCTACACCTTC
CAISEGPGASYGYTF
>-|TRBJ2-1|-|TRBV2
TGTGCCAGCAGTCCCGAAGGAGGCTCCTACAATGAGCAGTTCTTC
CASSPEGGSYNEQFF
>few|TRBJ1-6|TRBD1|TRBV30
TGTGCCTGGAGTACCCCATACAGGGGGGCCGGCTCACCCCTCCACTTT
CAWSTPYRGAGSPLHF
>-|TRBJ1-4|TRBD1|TRBV5-1
TGCGCCAGCGCTGGGACAGTTGAGAATGAAAAACTGTTTTTT
CASAGTVENEKLFF
>few|TRBJ2-7|-|TRBV30
TGTGCCTGGGGCAAGGGGTTAGGCGAGCAGTACTTC
CAWGKGLGEQYF
>-|TRBJ1-2|TRBD1|TRBV2
TGTGCCAGCAGTGTGTCGGACAGGGTCCATGGCTACACCTTC
CASSVSDRVHGYTF
>-|TRBJ2-5|TRBD2|TRBV4-1
TGCGCCAGCAGCCAGGGGTTCGCGGGGGGGGTGTTTGAGACCCAGTACTTC
CASSQGFAGGVFETQYF
>few|TRBJ2-7|-|TRBV30
TGTGCCTGGAGTTCGGGGACATACTACGAGCAGTACTTC
CAWSSGTYYEQYF
>few|TRBJ1-1|-|TRBV5-1
TGCGCCAGCAGCGCGTACTACTCTGGAACTGAAGCTTTCTTT
CASSAYYSGTEAFF
>-|TRBJ1-2|-|TRBV5-6
TGTGCCAGCAGCTTGGCGCAGGGTGACTACACCTTC
CASSLAQGDYTF
>-|TRBJ1-1|TRBD1|TRBV19
TGTGCCAGTAGTACAGGGGGGAACACTGAAGCTTTCTTT
CASSTGGNTEAFF
>-|TRBJ2-5|-|TRBV6-1
TGTGCCAGCAGTGAAGCGGCGGGGGAGACCCAGTACTTC
CASSEAAGETQYF
>few|TRBJ1-2|-|TRBV5-4
TGTGCCAGCAGCTTGGCCAGAGAGGGTGGCTACACCTTC
CASSLAREGGYTF
>-|TRBJ2-5|-|TRBV5-4
TGTGCCAGCAGCTTGGATTTACAGGCGGCACAAGAGACCCAGTACTTC
CASSLDLQAAQETQYF
>few|TRBJ1-1|-|TRBV5-6
TGTGCCAGCAGCTTAGTTGCGGGGGTGGCTGAAGCTTTCTTT
CASSLVAGVAEAFF
>-|TRBJ2-7|TRBD1|TRBV19
TGTGCCAGTAGTATAGAACCCGGGACAGGTTCGTACGAGCAGTACTTC
CASSIEPGTGSYEQYF
>-|TRBJ1-6|TRBD1|TRBV5-1
TGCGCCAGCAGCTTGGAGGGACAGGGGAATTCACCCCTCCACTTT
CASSLEGQGNSPLHF
>-|TRBJ2-5|-|TRBV9
TGTGCCAGCAGCGCTCCCCAAGAGACCCAGTACTTC
CASSAPQETQYF
>-|TRBJ1-6|-|TRBV6-1
TGTGCCAGCAGTGAAAGACCCGTCAGGAATTCACCCCTCCACTTT
CASSERPVRNSPLHF
>few|TRBJ2-5|-|TRBV7-9
TGTGCCAGCAGCTTAACGGGGATGGAGACCCAGTACTTC
CASSLTGMETQYF